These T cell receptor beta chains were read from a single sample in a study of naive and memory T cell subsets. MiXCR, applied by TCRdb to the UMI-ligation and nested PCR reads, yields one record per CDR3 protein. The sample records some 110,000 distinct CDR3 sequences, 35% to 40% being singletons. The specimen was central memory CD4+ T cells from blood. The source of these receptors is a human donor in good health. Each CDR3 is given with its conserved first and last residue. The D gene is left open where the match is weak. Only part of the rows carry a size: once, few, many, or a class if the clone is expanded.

CDR3aa: CSVFIRATGELFF
CDR3nt: TGCAGCGTTTTCATCAGGGCCACCGGGGAGCTGTTTTTT
d_gene: .
j_gene: TRBJ2-2
v_gene: TRBV29-1
abundance: .

CDR3aa: CASSLAGAGGETGELFF
CDR3nt: TGTGCCAGCAGCTTAGCCGGGGCGGGAGGGGAGACCGGGGAGCTGTTTTTT
d_gene: TRBD2
j_gene: TRBJ2-2
v_gene: TRBV7-2
abundance: .

CDR3aa: CATSRVRGSGTEQFF
CDR3nt: TGTGCCACCAGCAGAGTGCGAGGGTCAGGGACTGAGCAGTTCTTC
d_gene: .
j_gene: TRBJ2-1
v_gene: TRBV15
abundance: .

CDR3aa: CASSQISSLRGYTF
CDR3nt: TGCGCCAGCAGCCAGATTTCGTCGCTTCGTGGCTACACCTTC
d_gene: .
j_gene: TRBJ1-2
v_gene: TRBV5-1
abundance: few

CDR3aa: CASSYRHETQYF
CDR3nt: TGTGCCAGCAGTTACCGGCATGAGACCCAGTACTTC
d_gene: .
j_gene: TRBJ2-5
v_gene: TRBV6-2/TRBV6-3
abundance: few

CDR3aa: CSASRDKAYEQYF
CDR3nt: TGCAGTGCTAGTCGGGACAAAGCCTACGAGCAGTACTTC
d_gene: .
j_gene: TRBJ2-7
v_gene: TRBV20-1
abundance: few

CDR3aa: CASSPVAGGAYEQYF
CDR3nt: TGTGCCAGCAGCCCGGTGGCAGGGGGGGCCTACGAGCAGTACTTC
d_gene: .
j_gene: TRBJ2-7
v_gene: TRBV7-2
abundance: once

CDR3aa: CASSLLAGYTEAFF
CDR3nt: TGTGCCAGCAGTTTATTAGCAGGGTACACTGAAGCTTTCTTT
d_gene: .
j_gene: TRBJ1-1
v_gene: TRBV28
abundance: .

CDR3aa: CASSQRLIQETQYF
CDR3nt: TGTGCCAGCAGCCAACGGCTGATCCAAGAGACCCAGTACTTC
d_gene: .
j_gene: TRBJ2-5
v_gene: TRBV3-1
abundance: many

CDR3aa: CASSPSKGGSTGELFF
CDR3nt: TGTGCCAGCTCCCCGTCGAAGGGGGGGAGCACCGGGGAGCTGTTTTTT
d_gene: .
j_gene: TRBJ2-2
v_gene: TRBV18
abundance: .

CDR3aa: CASSLSYGGTDTQYF
CDR3nt: TGCGCCAGCAGCTTGTCTTACGGCGGTACAGATACGCAGTATTTT
d_gene: .
j_gene: TRBJ2-3
v_gene: TRBV5-1
abundance: few

CDR3aa: CSARPQRGMSPLHF
CDR3nt: TGCAGTGCTAGACCACAACGGGGTATGTCACCCCTCCACTTT
d_gene: .
j_gene: TRBJ1-6
v_gene: TRBV20-1
abundance: few

CDR3aa: CSISTQGGHREYF
CDR3nt: TGCAGCATTAGTACCCAAGGCGGACATCGTGAGTACTTC
d_gene: .
j_gene: TRBJ2-7
v_gene: TRBV29-1
abundance: many

CDR3aa: CASSRMTGGSQPQHF
CDR3nt: TGTGCCAGCAGCCGGATGACAGGGGGCTCTCAGCCCCAGCATTTT
d_gene: TRBD1
j_gene: TRBJ1-5
v_gene: TRBV27
abundance: once

CDR3aa: CSAREGQWDGYTF
CDR3nt: TGCAGTGCTAGAGAGGGACAGTGGGATGGCTACACCTTC
d_gene: TRBD1
j_gene: TRBJ1-2
v_gene: TRBV20-1
abundance: many

CDR3aa: CSAILPGQGVSYNSPLHF
CDR3nt: TGCAGTGCTATATTACCGGGACAGGGGGTGTCCTATAATTCACCCCTCCACTTT
d_gene: TRBD1
j_gene: TRBJ1-6
v_gene: TRBV20-1
abundance: .

CDR3aa: CASSLTQRQPSGYTF
CDR3nt: TGTGCCAGCAGCCTTACTCAGCGCCAGCCTAGTGGCTACACCTTC
d_gene: .
j_gene: TRBJ1-2
v_gene: TRBV7-2
abundance: .

CDR3aa: CASSSYGRETQYF
CDR3nt: TGTGCCAGCAGTTCCTACGGGAGAGAGACCCAGTACTTC
d_gene: .
j_gene: TRBJ2-5
v_gene: TRBV28
abundance: .

CDR3aa: CASSLQSPSYNEQFF
CDR3nt: TGTGCCAGCAGTTTACAATCCCCCTCCTACAATGAGCAGTTCTTC
d_gene: .
j_gene: TRBJ2-1
v_gene: TRBV28
abundance: .

CDR3aa: CASSQERASGSYEQYF
CDR3nt: TGTGCCAGCAGCCAAGAGCGGGCTAGCGGGAGCTACGAGCAGTACTTC
d_gene: TRBD2
j_gene: TRBJ2-7
v_gene: TRBV3-1
abundance: few

CDR3aa: CSASSGSKGYEQYF
CDR3nt: TGCAGTGCTAGTAGCGGGAGTAAGGGCTACGAGCAGTACTTC
d_gene: TRBD2
j_gene: TRBJ2-7
v_gene: TRBV20-1
abundance: many

CDR3aa: CASTPSGSNTGELFF
CDR3nt: TGTGCCAGCACCCCCTCCGGGTCGAACACCGGGGAGCTGTTTTTT
d_gene: .
j_gene: TRBJ2-2
v_gene: TRBV28
abundance: once

CDR3aa: CASGRRRGNEQFF
CDR3nt: TGTGCCAGCGGGAGGCGCAGGGGCAATGAGCAGTTCTTC
d_gene: .
j_gene: TRBJ2-1
v_gene: TRBV6-1
abundance: .

CDR3aa: CSAWTSGSFPFF
CDR3nt: TGCAGTGCTTGGACTAGCGGGAGTTTCCCGTTCTTC
d_gene: TRBD2
j_gene: TRBJ2-1
v_gene: TRBV20-1
abundance: .

CDR3aa: CASSPRTGGLAGNTIYF
CDR3nt: TGTGCCAGCAGCCCCCGGACAGGGGGCCTTGCTGGAAACACCATATATTTT
d_gene: TRBD1
j_gene: TRBJ1-3
v_gene: TRBV7-9
abundance: .

CDR3aa: CASTRAGGYLAGELFF
CDR3nt: TGTGCCAGCACCCGAGCGGGAGGGTATTTAGCCGGGGAGCTGTTTTTT
d_gene: TRBD2
j_gene: TRBJ2-2
v_gene: TRBV6-1
abundance: few